This TCR beta chain comes out of a study of identical twins (dated by TCRdb to 2016 to 2017). In the study overall: To test whether fetal clonotypes persist, the study used deep sequencing on TCR alpha and beta repertoires from monozygotic twins, unrelated adults of various ages, and cord blood. To rule out contamination, the twin experiments were replicated at different times with different library preparation protocols.

This clonotype was recorded at least ten times. The target of this receptor is not known. Base qualities are missing; no much larger clone stands one base away. The CDR3 spans 15 residues, from the cysteine through the phenylalanine. Only the CDR3 region is kept as DNA, spanning 45 bases read in frame from base 1. CDR1 and CDR2 were assigned from the germline V gene as SQVTM and ANQGSEA. At the junction V is shortened by 5 bases and J by 0 bases, with 16 bases in between. Every donor in the study was a healthy Caucasian. The twin cohort consisted of three pairs of female monozygotic twins, all aged roughly 18 to 30 years. RNA for TCR libraries was isolated from peripheral blood mononuclear cells. The receptor library was made with 5' RACE. TCRdb shows the sequencer as Illumina HiSeq 2000. A universal primer binding site was introduced by template switching, and a unique molecular identifier was present in the final cDNA, enabling accurate counting of TCR cDNA molecules. Specific primers in the conserved constant-segment region were used to synthesize first-strand cDNA for the TCR alpha and beta chains. To control for contamination, each cDNA library was double barcoded with a SMART-Mk sample barcode plus Illumina barcodes. Two successive PCR steps introduced TruSeq adapter sequences along with Illumina sample barcodes. Sequencing of the TCR alpha and beta cDNA libraries was done on the Illumina HiSeq platform using custom primers. The paper's processing steps were these. MiGEC processed the raw reads to extract unique molecular identifiers, while MiXCR was used to determine the CDR3 positions. Recombination models were inferred per individual with the repgenHMM and IGoR tools using an EM algorithm. The analysis of shared clonotypes was done with the tcR package in R, with sharing normalized by the product of cloneset sizes. To study raw recombination free of thymic and clonal selection effects, out-of-frame nonproductive sequences were analyzed. TCRdb's own reprocessing of the public reads used fastp at Q25 and MiXCR and kept productive beta chains. Rows are combined by CDR3 protein, so each entry shows the most common genes and DNA. The V and J calls and clone size are TCRdb's, not the authors'. This sample has hundreds of thousands of distinct CDR3 sequences in its table, and approximately 13% of those were observed once. The top ten clonotypes cover 1.5% to 2% of the sample.

What the work shows at the level of the full study, not this receptor alone: In monozygotic twins, recombination models systematically underestimated out-of-frame TCR alpha sharing, but the models matched the sharing seen between unrelated individuals. A weaker excess of twin sharing was found in beta out-of-frame sequences because the signal-to-noise ratio was lowered by fewer shared sequences. Because the same donors could not be followed over many years, conclusions were based on cross-sectional statistical analysis. Invariant T cells such as MAIT and iNKT could partly confound zero-insertion analyses, although diverse VJ usage argued against such confounding for most clonotypes. Compared with coincidental sharing between unrelated individuals, out-of-frame TCR alpha sequences shared between twins showed an excess of sequences with low generation probability. Abundant cord blood beta clonotypes carried fewer insertions; young adult naive repertoires showed a weaker similar trend, while memory repertoires showed none.

Separately, the same data were catalogued under a study of yellow fever vaccine responses in identical twins. The second study, in turn, reports: The T cell response to vaccination in identical twins was reported by the authors to appear partly convergent and partly personalized. In the study, vaccine-responding T cell clones were precisely tracked in identical twins.

The material sequenced was PBMCs. The chain couples TRBV29-1 to TRBJ2-5; confidence is insufficient to name the D gene. This clonotype was sampled from a woman under 30 in good health. The DNA is TGCAGCGTTTTCACCTGGGTGGGTAACCAAGAGACCCAGTACTTC. The encoded protein is CSVFTWVGNQETQYF.